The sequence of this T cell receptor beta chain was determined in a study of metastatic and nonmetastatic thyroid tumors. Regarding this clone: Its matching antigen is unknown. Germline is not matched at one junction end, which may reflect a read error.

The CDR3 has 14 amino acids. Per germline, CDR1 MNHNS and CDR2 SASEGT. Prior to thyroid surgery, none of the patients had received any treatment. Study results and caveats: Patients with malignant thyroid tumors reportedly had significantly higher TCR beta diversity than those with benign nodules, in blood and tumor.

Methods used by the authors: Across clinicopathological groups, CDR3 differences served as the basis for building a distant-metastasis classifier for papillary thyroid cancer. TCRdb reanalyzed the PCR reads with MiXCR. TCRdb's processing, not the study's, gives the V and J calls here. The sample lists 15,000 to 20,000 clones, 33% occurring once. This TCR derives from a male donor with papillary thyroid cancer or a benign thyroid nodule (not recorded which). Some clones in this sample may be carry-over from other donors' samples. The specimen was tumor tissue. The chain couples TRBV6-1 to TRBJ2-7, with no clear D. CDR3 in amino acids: CACSQARPSYEQYF. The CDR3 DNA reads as TGTGCCTGCAGCCAAGCGCGGCCCAGCTACGAGCAGTACTTC.